The source of this TCR beta chain is a study of cytomegalovirus exposure and HLA in healthy donors. With 60 Vbeta and 13 Jbeta primers, the PCR was carried out. Measured with immunoSEQ multiplex PCR; TCRdb has only the in-frame clones, and not every one. The sample contains around 150,000 clones, around 75% of which appear only once. Looked up from germline, CDR1 is SGHVS and CDR2 is FQNEAQ. The CDR3 extends over 15 amino acids. Trimming took off 0 bases at V and 3 bases at J, with 12 bases between the two ends. On this clone itself: What it binds is not known.

Findings of the study overall: In an earlier analysis, productive rearrangement rates for most beta V segments clustered near 87% or 30%.

When sampled, the donors appeared nominally healthy, though they likely had unrecorded immune exposures. The sample taken for sequencing was PBMCs. The sequence derives from a male donor in good health and CMV-seronegative. V gene TRBV7-8 combines with J gene TRBJ2-7; TRBD1 might be the D (6 bases). CDR3 sequence: CASSLAQQGSYEQYF. The CDR3 DNA follows: TGTGCCAGCAGCTTAGCCCAACAGGGAAGCTACGAGCAGTACTTC.